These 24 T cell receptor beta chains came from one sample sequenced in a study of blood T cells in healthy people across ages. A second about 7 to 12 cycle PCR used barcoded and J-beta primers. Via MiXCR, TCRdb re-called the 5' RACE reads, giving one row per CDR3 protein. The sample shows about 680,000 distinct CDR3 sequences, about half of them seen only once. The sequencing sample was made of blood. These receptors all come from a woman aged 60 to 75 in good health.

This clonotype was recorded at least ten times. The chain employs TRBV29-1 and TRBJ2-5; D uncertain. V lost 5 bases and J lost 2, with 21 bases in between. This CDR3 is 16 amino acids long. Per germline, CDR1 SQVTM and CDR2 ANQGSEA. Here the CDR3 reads CSVRSGFLGPQETQYF. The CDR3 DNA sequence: TGCAGCGTTCGATCCGGCTTTTTGGGCCCGCAAGAGACCCAGTACTTC.

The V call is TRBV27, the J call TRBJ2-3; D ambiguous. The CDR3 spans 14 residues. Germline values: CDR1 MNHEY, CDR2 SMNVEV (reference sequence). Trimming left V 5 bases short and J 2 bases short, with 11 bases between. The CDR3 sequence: CASSPDPFTDTQYF. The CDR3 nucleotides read TGTGCCAGCAGTCCAGACCCCTTCACAGATACGCAGTATTTT.

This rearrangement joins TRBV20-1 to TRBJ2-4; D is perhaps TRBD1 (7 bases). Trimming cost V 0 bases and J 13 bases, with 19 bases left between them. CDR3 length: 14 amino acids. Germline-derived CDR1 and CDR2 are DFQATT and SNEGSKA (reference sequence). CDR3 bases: TGCAGTGCTAGAGATTACAGGGGAGGTTCAGAGCAGTACTTC. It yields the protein CSARDYRGGSEQYF.

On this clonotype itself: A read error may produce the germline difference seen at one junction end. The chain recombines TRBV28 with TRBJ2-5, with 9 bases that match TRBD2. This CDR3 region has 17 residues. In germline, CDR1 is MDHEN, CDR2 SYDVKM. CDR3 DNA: TGTACCAGCAGTTCCCCGGGGAACGCGCGGGAGGGAGAGACCCAGTACTTC. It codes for CTSSSPGNAREGETQYF.

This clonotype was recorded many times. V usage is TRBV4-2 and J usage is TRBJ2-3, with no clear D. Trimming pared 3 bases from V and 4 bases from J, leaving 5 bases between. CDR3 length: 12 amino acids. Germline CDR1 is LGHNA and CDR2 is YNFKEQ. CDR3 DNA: TGTGCCAGCAGCCACCTATCAGATACGCAGTATTTT. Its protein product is CASSHLSDTQYF.

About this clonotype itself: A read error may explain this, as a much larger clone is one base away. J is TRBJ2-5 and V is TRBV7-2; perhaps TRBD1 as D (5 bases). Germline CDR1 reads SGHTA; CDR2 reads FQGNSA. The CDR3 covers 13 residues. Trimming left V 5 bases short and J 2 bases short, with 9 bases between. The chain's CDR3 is CTSSPRVQETQYF. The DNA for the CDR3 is TGTACCAGCAGCCCCAGGGTTCAAGAGACCCAGTACTTC.

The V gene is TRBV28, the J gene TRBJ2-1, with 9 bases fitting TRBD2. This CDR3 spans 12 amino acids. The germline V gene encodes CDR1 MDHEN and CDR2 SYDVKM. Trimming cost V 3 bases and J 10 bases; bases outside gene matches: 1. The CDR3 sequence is CASSFLAGEQFF. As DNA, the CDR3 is TGTGCCAGCAGTTTCCTAGCGGGAGAGCAGTTCTTC.

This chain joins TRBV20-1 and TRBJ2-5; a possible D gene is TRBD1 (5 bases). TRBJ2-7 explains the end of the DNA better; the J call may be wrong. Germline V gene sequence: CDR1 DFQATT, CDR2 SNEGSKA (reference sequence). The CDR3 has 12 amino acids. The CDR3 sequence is CSAVDRTYEQYF. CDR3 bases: TGCAGTGCTGTCGACAGAACCTACGAGCAGTACTTC.

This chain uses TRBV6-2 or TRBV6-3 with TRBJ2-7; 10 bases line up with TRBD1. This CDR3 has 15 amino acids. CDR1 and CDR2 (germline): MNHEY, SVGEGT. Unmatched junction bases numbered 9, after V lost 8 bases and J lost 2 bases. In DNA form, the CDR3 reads TGTGCCAGCGGGACAGGGGACATTTCCACCTACGAGCAGTACTTC. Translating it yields CASGTGDISTYEQYF.

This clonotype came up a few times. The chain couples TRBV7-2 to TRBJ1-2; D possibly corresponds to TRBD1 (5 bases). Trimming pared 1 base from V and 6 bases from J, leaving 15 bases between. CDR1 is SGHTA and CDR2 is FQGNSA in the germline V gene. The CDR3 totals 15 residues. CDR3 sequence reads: CASSLEQVAVDGYTF. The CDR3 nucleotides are TGTGCCAGCAGCTTAGAACAGGTTGCAGTCGATGGCTACACCTTC.

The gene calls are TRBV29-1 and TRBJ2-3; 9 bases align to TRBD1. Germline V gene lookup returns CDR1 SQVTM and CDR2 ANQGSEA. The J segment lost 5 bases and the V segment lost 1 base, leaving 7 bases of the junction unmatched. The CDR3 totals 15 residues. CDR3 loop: CSVEGGDRVVDTQYF. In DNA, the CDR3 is TGCAGCGTTGAAGGCGGGGACAGGGTTGTAGATACGCAGTATTTT.

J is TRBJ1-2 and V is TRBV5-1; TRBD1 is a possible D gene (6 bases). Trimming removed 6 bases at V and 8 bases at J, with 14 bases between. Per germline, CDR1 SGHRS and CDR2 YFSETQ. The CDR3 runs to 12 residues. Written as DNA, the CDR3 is TGCGCCAGCACCCTGGAGGGGGACGGCTACACCTTC. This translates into CASTLEGDGYTF. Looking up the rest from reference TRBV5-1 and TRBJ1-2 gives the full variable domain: KAGVTQTPRYLIKTRGQQVTLSCSPISGHRSVSWYQQTPGQGLQFLFEYFSETQRNKGNFPGRFSGRQFSNSRSEMNVSTLELGDSALYLCASTLEGDGYTFGSGTRLTVV.

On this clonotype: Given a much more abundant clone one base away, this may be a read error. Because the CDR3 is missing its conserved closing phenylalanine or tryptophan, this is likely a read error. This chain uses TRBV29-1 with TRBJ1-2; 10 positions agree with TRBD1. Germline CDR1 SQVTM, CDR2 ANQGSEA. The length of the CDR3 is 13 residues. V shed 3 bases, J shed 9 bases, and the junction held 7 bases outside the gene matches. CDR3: CSVDGTGVDRYTL. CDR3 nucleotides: TGCAGCGTTGATGGGACAGGGGTAGATCGCTACACCCTC.

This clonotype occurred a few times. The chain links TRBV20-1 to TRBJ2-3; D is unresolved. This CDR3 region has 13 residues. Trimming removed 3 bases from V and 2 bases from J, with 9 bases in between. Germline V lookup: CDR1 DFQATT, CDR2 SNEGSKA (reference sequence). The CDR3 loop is CSARDPDTDTQYF. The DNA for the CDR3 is TGCAGTGCTAGGGACCCAGACACAGATACGCAGTATTTT.

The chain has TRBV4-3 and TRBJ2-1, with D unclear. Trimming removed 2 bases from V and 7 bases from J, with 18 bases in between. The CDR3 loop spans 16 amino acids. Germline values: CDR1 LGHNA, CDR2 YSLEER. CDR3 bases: TGCGCCAGCAGCCAAAACTTGGCAAATCCGGCGAATGAGCAGTTCTTC. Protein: CASSQNLANPANEQFF.

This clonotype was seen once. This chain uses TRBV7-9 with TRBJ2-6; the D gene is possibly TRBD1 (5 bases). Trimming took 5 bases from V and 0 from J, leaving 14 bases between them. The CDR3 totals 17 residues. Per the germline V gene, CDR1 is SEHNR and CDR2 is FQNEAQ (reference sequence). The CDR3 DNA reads TGTGCCAGCAGCCAACCGACAGATGGCTCTGGGGCCAACGTCCTGACTTTC. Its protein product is CASSQPTDGSGANVLTF. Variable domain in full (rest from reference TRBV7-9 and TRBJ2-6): DTGVSQNPRHKITKRGQNVTFRCDPISEHNRLYWYRQTLGQGPEFLTYFQNEAQLEKSRLLSDRFSAERPKGSFSTLEIQRTEQGDSAMYLCASSQPTDGSGANVLTFGAGSRLTVL.

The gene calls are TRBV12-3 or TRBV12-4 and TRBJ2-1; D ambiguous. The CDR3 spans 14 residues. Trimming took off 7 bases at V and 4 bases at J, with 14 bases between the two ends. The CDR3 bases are TGTGCCAGCAAACCTGGGTTATTATACAATGAGCAGTTCTTC. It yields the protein CASKPGLLYNEQFF.

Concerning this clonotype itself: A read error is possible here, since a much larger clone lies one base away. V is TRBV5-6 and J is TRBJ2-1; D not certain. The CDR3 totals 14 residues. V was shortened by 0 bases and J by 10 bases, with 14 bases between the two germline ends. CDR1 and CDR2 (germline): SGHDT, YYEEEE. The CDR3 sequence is CASSLEVLSYEQFF. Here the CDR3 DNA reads TGTGCCAGCAGCTTGGAGGTTTTGTCCTACGAGCAGTTCTTC.

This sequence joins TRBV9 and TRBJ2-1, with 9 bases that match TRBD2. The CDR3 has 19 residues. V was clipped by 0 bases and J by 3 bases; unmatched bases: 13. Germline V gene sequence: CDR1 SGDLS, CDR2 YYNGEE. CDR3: CASSVGLAVSQPGYNEQFF. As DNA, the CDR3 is TGTGCCAGCAGCGTAGGACTAGCGGTATCCCAACCGGGCTACAATGAGCAGTTCTTC.

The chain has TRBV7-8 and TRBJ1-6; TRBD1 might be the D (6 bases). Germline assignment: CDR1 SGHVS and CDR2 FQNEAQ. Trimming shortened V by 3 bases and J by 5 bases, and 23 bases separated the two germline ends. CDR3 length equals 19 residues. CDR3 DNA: TGTGCCAGCAGCTTCATGACAGGCAAGGGGCGACTCGATAATTCACCCCTCCACTTT. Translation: CASSFMTGKGRLDNSPLHF.

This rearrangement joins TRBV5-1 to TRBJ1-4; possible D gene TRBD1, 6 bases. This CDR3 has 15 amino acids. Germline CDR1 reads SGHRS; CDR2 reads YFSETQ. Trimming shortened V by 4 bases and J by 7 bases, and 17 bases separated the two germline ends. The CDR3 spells CASSPRGLRAEKLFF. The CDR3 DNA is TGCGCCAGCAGCCCCCGGGGGCTAAGGGCTGAAAAACTGTTTTTT.

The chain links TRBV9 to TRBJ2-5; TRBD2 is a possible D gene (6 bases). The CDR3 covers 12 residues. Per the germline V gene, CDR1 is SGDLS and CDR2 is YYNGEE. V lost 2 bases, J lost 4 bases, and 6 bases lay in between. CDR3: CASSVRGETQYF. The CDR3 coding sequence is TGTGCCAGCAGCGTGCGGGGAGAGACCCAGTACTTC.

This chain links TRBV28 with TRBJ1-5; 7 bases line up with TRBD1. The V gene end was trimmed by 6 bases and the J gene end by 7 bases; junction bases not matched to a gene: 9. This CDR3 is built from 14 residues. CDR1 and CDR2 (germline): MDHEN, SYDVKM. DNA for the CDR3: TGTGCCAGCAGACAAGGGACAGTTGGACAGCCCCAGCATTTT. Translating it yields CASRQGTVGQPQHF.

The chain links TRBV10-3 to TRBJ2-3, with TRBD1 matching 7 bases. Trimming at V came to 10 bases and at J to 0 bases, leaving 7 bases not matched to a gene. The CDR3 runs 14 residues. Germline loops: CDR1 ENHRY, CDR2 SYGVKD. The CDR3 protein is CATKGALSTDTQYF. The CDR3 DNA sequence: TGTGCCACAAAGGGGGCCTTGAGCACAGATACGCAGTATTTT.